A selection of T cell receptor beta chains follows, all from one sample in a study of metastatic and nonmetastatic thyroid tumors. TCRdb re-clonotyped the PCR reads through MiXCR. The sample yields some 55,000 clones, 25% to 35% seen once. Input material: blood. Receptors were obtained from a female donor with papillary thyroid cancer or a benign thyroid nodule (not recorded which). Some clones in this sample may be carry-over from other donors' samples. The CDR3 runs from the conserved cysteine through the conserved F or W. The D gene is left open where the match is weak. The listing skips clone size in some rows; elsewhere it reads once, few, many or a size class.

TGTGCCAGCAGTGACTTAGGGACAGGGGAGGATACGACCCAGTACTTC | CASSDLGTGEDTTQYF | TRBV6-1 | TRBD1 | TRBJ2-5 | few
TGTGCCTGGAGTGAGGTCAGCGGGGAGCTGTTTTTT | CAWSEVSGELFF | TRBV30 | NA | TRBJ2-2 | NA
TGTGCCAGCAGCTTACAGGGGTCCGGGGAGCTGTTTTTT | CASSLQGSGELFF | TRBV5-5 | TRBD1 | TRBJ2-2 | few
TGTGCCAGCAGTTACTCCTCAGGGGAAAGTTCACCCCTCCACTTT | CASSYSSGESSPLHF | TRBV6-2/TRBV6-3 | NA | TRBJ1-6 | NA
TGTGCCAGCAGCGCGGCCGGAGTGAATACGCAGTATTTT | CASSAAGVNTQYF | TRBV5-4 | NA | TRBJ2-3 | NA
TGTGCCAGCAGCCTCACAGGGGGCAGTGGCTACACCTTC | CASSLTGGSGYTF | TRBV12-3/TRBV12-4 | TRBD1 | TRBJ1-2 | NA
TGTGCCAGCAGCTCCTCCGGGACCTCATATAGCACAGATACGCAGTATTTT | CASSSSGTSYSTDTQYF | TRBV5-6 | NA | TRBJ2-3 | few
TGCAGTGCTAGAGATGAGGTGACAACAGGGCGCACAGATACGCAGTATTTT | CSARDEVTTGRTDTQYF | TRBV20-1 | NA | TRBJ2-3 | many
TGCAGTGCTAGGGAGCGGGGGCTCCTCTCCTACGAGCAGTACTTC | CSARERGLLSYEQYF | TRBV20-1 | TRBD2 | TRBJ2-7 | NA
TGTGCCAGCAGCGTACAGGGGTGGGGGCAGCCCCAGCATTTT | CASSVQGWGQPQHF | TRBV2 | TRBD1 | TRBJ1-5 | few
TGTGCCAGCAGCACCCTGGACGGCCTGACTAGCGGGAGAGCCTACGAGCAGTACTTC | CASSTLDGLTSGRAYEQYF | TRBV28 | TRBD2 | TRBJ2-7 | NA
TGCAGTGCCAGAGACAGGGAAAGGGCGAACACCATATATTTT | CSARDRERANTIYF | TRBV20-1 | TRBD1 | TRBJ1-3 | few
TGTGCCAGCAGTTTAGCGAGGGGATCCACAGATACGCAGTATTTT | CASSLARGSTDTQYF | TRBV12-3/TRBV12-4 | NA | TRBJ2-3 | NA
TGTGCCAGCAGTTTCATCCCAGGAAGGAATTCACCCCTCCACTTT | CASSFIPGRNSPLHF | TRBV12-3/TRBV12-4 | NA | TRBJ1-6 | NA
TGTGCCAGCAGTTACTCAGGCACAGATACGCAGTATTTT | CASSYSGTDTQYF | TRBV6-2/TRBV6-3 | NA | TRBJ2-3 | NA
TGTGCCAGCAGTTACTATTCATCGGGCAGGGGGTACACCGGGGAGCTGTTTTTT | CASSYYSSGRGYTGELFF | TRBV6-5 | TRBD1 | TRBJ2-2 | NA
TGTGCCAGCAGTTTAGTATCAGGGGGGTATCAGCCCCAGCATTTT | CASSLVSGGYQPQHF | TRBV28 | TRBD1 | TRBJ1-5 | NA
TGCGCCAGCAGCCAAGCCGCCGTCTCTGGAAACACCATATATTTT | CASSQAAVSGNTIYF | TRBV4-3 | NA | TRBJ1-3 | many
TGTGCCAGCAGCCACCTATCAGGACAGGGGGCGCCCGGCTACACCTTC | CASSHLSGQGAPGYTF | TRBV6-1 | TRBD1 | TRBJ1-2 | NA
TGTGCCAGCACCTATACACCCGGGGGAGGCTATGGCTACACCTTC | CASTYTPGGGYGYTF | TRBV7-3 | NA | TRBJ1-2 | medium-sized
TGTGCCAGCAGCTTAGGACTAGACACTGAAGCTTTCTTT | CASSLGLDTEAFF | TRBV11-2 | NA | TRBJ1-1 | many
TGCGCCAGCAGCCAAGAGGTCAGGGATGACGAGCAGTTCTTC | CASSQEVRDDEQFF | TRBV4-3 | NA | TRBJ2-1 | once
TGTGCCAGCACCCCCTTGCGGCTGAACTATGGCTACACCTTC | CASTPLRLNYGYTF | TRBV5-8 | NA | TRBJ1-2 | NA
TGTGCCAGCAGCTTACGACTAGCGGGAGTTTCCCTCGACAATGAGCAGTTCTTC | CASSLRLAGVSLDNEQFF | TRBV11-2 | TRBD2 | TRBJ2-1 | few
TGTGCCTGGAGTGCGCAGGCTTTCAATCAGCCCCAGCATTTT | CAWSAQAFNQPQHF | TRBV30 | NA | TRBJ1-5 | few
TGTGCCAGCAGTTTAGGACTCCTGGGCTACAATGAGCAGTTCTTC | CASSLGLLGYNEQFF | TRBV12-3/TRBV12-4 | NA | TRBJ2-1 | few
TGTGCCAGCAGCCGAACAGCTAGCTCCTATAATTCACCCCTCCACTTT | CASSRTASSYNSPLHF | TRBV6-1 | NA | TRBJ1-6 | NA
TGTGCCAGCAGTTATGAAAGCGCTGGTGGCTACACCTTC | CASSYESAGGYTF | TRBV6-5 | NA | TRBJ1-2 | few
TGCAGTGCTAGTGAGCGGACAGGGGCCTACACAGATACGCAGTATTTT | CSASERTGAYTDTQYF | TRBV20-1 | TRBD1 | TRBJ2-3 | once
TGTGCCAGCAGTGACGGGACAGGGCCCTACGAGCAGTACTTC | CASSDGTGPYEQYF | TRBV6-1 | TRBD1 | TRBJ2-7 | NA
TGCGCCAGCAGCCTCTTTACCCCCGGGGAGCTGTTTTTT | CASSLFTPGELFF | TRBV5-1 | NA | TRBJ2-2 | once
TGTGCCAGCAGTTTGCCATGGCCGAGCAATCAGCCCCAGCATTTT | CASSLPWPSNQPQHF | TRBV28 | NA | TRBJ1-5 | few
TGTGCCAGCAGTTGGGTCTCGCGGGAGAGGCAGTTCTTC | CASSWVSRERQFF | TRBV27 | TRBD2 | TRBJ2-1 | few
TGTGCCAGCAGTGAAGCGAGAGGTTTTAGCAATCAGCCCCAGCATTTT | CASSEARGFSNQPQHF | TRBV2 | NA | TRBJ1-5 | NA
TGCGCCAGCAGCAGGGAGGGCCGGGGAGATACGCAGTATTTT | CASSREGRGDTQYF | TRBV5-1 | TRBD2 | TRBJ2-3 | NA
TGTGCCAGCCGCGGCCCGCGGGAGGGGGCTACCGGGGAGCTGTTTTTT | CASRGPREGATGELFF | TRBV28 | TRBD2 | TRBJ2-2 | few
TGTGCCAGCAGTTCCCCCCGTCCGGGACAGGGGAACACTGAAGCTTTCTTT | CASSSPRPGQGNTEAFF | TRBV6-1 | TRBD1 | TRBJ1-1 | NA
TGTGCCAGCAGGGAAATCTCGGGGACAACTCCCTACGAGCAGTACTTC | CASREISGTTPYEQYF | TRBV27 | NA | TRBJ2-7 | few
TGTGCCAGCAGCTTAATTACCAGGGGGGAAGCTTTCTTT | CASSLITRGEAFF | TRBV11-3 | TRBD1 | TRBJ1-1 | NA
TGTGCCAGCAGCTCTTCGACAGGGGGGCATGAAAAACTGTTTTTT | CASSSSTGGHEKLFF | TRBV11-2 | TRBD1 | TRBJ1-4 | NA
TGTGCCAGCAGCGTAGACCCTAGCGGCGTTTACGAGCAGTACTTC | CASSVDPSGVYEQYF | TRBV9 | TRBD2 | TRBJ2-7 | NA
TGCGCCAGCAGCCAAATGGACTCCGCGTTTGGTACCTCTGGAAACACCATATATTTT | CASSQMDSAFGTSGNTIYF | TRBV4-1 | NA | TRBJ1-3 | many
TGTGCCAGCAATAGAGCCTCAGGGGCCTACGAGCAGTACTTC | CASNRASGAYEQYF | TRBV6-1 | NA | TRBJ2-7 | NA
TGTGCCAGCAGCTTACCGGGACAGGAATACAATGAGCAGTTCTTC | CASSLPGQEYNEQFF | TRBV7-3 | TRBD1 | TRBJ2-1 | NA
TGTGCCAGCAGTTACTCGACTGGTTACAGCTATGGCTACACCTTC | CASSYSTGYSYGYTF | TRBV6-2/TRBV6-3 | NA | TRBJ1-2 | few
TGTGCCTGGAGAAATCAGGGAACAGATACGCAGTATTTT | CAWRNQGTDTQYF | TRBV30 | NA | TRBJ2-3 | NA
TGTGCCAGCAGACCAGGACAGGGGAGGGGAGATACGCAGTATTTT | CASRPGQGRGDTQYF | TRBV2 | TRBD1 | TRBJ2-3 | few
TGTGCCAGTAGGTTCCGGGCTAGCGGGATGGAGGATGAGCAGTTCTTC | CASRFRASGMEDEQFF | TRBV19 | TRBD2 | TRBJ2-1 | NA
TGTGCCAGCACCCGGGCCAGCGGTAGCACAGATACGCAGTATTTT | CASTRASGSTDTQYF | TRBV12-3/TRBV12-4 | NA | TRBJ2-3 | NA
TGCGCCAGCAGCTTCGGGCAGGTAGGGATGGGGTACGAGCAGTACTTC | CASSFGQVGMGYEQYF | TRBV5-1 | NA | TRBJ2-7 | NA
TGCAGTGCTAGAGATCCGCGACAGGGGACGAACGAGCAGTACTTC | CSARDPRQGTNEQYF | TRBV20-1 | TRBD1 | TRBJ2-7 | NA
TGTGCCAGCAGTTTAGGGGAAAGAAACTATGGCTACACCTTC | CASSLGERNYGYTF | TRBV12-3/TRBV12-4 | NA | TRBJ1-2 | NA
TGTGCCAGCAGTTACGGAGGAACGAACAATGAGCAGTTCTTC | CASSYGGTNNEQFF | TRBV6-5 | NA | TRBJ2-1 | NA
TGCAGTACCACAGGCGGGCCAGGGCAAGAGACCCAGTACTTC | CSTTGGPGQETQYF | TRBV20-1 | NA | TRBJ2-5 | NA
TGCAGTGCTCTCCGACTAGCGGGAGTTTTCTATGAGCAGTTCTTC | CSALRLAGVFYEQFF | TRBV20-1 | TRBD2 | TRBJ2-1 | once
TGTGCCAGCAGTTACCGGCCGCCTGGACTAGCATCTTACAATGAGCAGTTCTTC | CASSYRPPGLASYNEQFF | TRBV6-2/TRBV6-3 | TRBD2 | TRBJ2-1 | NA
TGCGCCAGCAGCTCGCGGACAGGGACCGGGGAGCTGTTTTTT | CASSSRTGTGELFF | TRBV5-1 | TRBD1 | TRBJ2-2 | few
TGTGCCAGCAGCTTGTGGGGAGGGAGCGGTGAAAAACTGTTTTTT | CASSLWGGSGEKLFF | TRBV5-8 | NA | TRBJ1-4 | NA
TGCGCCAGCAGCTTGGGGCTGGGGGCAGATACGCAGTATTTT | CASSLGLGADTQYF | TRBV5-1 | NA | TRBJ2-3 | NA